These 17 T cell receptor beta chains came from one sample sequenced in a study of blood T cell repertoires in COVID-19. Assay: immunoSEQ multiplex PCR; the TCRdb copy retains only in-frame clones and omits some. This table has 250,000 or so clones, roughly 80% appearing once. Sequencing was carried out using peripheral blood. These receptors all stem from a man older than 75 with acute or convalescent COVID-19.

The DNA of the CDR3 is TGTGCCAGCAGTTTAAGTGTCCGAGCCATTCAGTACTTC. Translated: CASSLSVRAIQYF. This chain connects TRBV27 to TRBJ2-4; D remains ambiguous. The CDR3 is 13 amino acids. Germline loops: CDR1 MNHEY, CDR2 SMNVEV (reference sequence). The V and J ends lost 2 bases and 9 bases respectively, with 11 bases between them.

J is TRBJ2-7 and V is TRBV19; D might be TRBD2 (6 bases). The V end was cut by 0 bases, the J end by 0 bases, with 27 bases between. Germline V gene lookup returns CDR1 LNHDA and CDR2 SQIVND (reference sequence). The length of the CDR3 is 21 residues. CDR3 protein: CASSIDRLLRDEAPLSYEQYF. The CDR3 DNA reads TGTGCCAGTAGTATAGATCGTTTGTTGCGGGACGAGGCACCCCTCTCCTACGAGCAGTACTTC.

The V gene is TRBV28, the J gene TRBJ1-2; TRBD1 matches at 7 bases. Trimming took 8 bases from V and 8 from J; bases not matched to a gene: 11. Looked up from germline, CDR1 is MDHEN and CDR2 is SYDVKM. This CDR3 contains 13 residues. The CDR3 DNA reads TGTGCCAGCGCCTGGGACAGTACCTTCGGCTACACCTTC. This codes for CASAWDSTFGYTF.

V gene TRBV5-1 combines with J gene TRBJ1-2; 7 bases map to TRBD1. The CDR3 consists of 16 residues. Losses at the gene ends were 4 bases for V and 4 bases for J; bases not matched to a gene: 13. Looked up from germline, CDR1 is SGHRS and CDR2 is YFSETQ. The CDR3 reads CASSPTGTDPFYGYTF. Here the CDR3 DNA reads TGCGCCAGCAGCCCTACCGGGACAGACCCCTTCTATGGCTACACCTTC.

This chain joins TRBV7-2 and TRBJ1-5; D remains ambiguous. V was shortened by 1 base and J by 2 bases, with 6 bases between the two germline ends. The CDR3 sequence is 14 residues long. CDR1 and CDR2 from the germline V gene are SGHTA and FQGNSA. The CDR3 region has the DNA TGTGCCAGCAGCTTAGGGCAGGGCAATCAGCCCCAGCATTTT. Its translation: CASSLGQGNQPQHF.

CDR3 nucleotide sequence: TGTGCCATCAGAGCAGGGGGCGCGGATAATTCACCCCTCCACTTT. Encoded protein: CAIRAGGADNSPLHF. J is TRBJ1-6 and V is TRBV10-3; 8 bases align to TRBD1. Per the germline V gene, CDR1 is ENHRY and CDR2 is SYGVKD. The CDR3 extends over 15 amino acids. J was trimmed by 5 bases and V by 6 bases; bases with no gene match: 6.

V usage is TRBV5-1 and J usage is TRBJ1-2; D gene unclear. The CDR3 consists of 13 residues. The V gene's germline CDR1 is SGHRS and CDR2 YFSETQ. The V gene lost 0 bases and the J gene lost 8 bases, with 11 bases spanning the gap. The DNA for the CDR3 is TGCGCCAGCAGCTTGGGGTTTCGCGTAGGCTACACCTTC. It codes for CASSLGFRVGYTF.

The gene calls are TRBV27 and TRBJ2-1, with 14 bases matching TRBD2. The CDR3 loop spans 15 amino acids. Germline lookup yields CDR1 MNHEY and CDR2 SMNVEV (reference sequence). V shed 5 bases and J 8 bases; nucleotides not matched to a gene: 5. The CDR3 nucleotides read TGTGCCAGCAGTCAAGGGACTAGCGGGAGCTATGAGCAGTTCTTC. Protein product: CASSQGTSGSYEQFF.

This clone turned up a few times. CDR3 sequence (DNA): TGTGCCAGCTCACCAACGAGCGACAGGACCACTGAAGCTTTCTTT. It yields the protein CASSPTSDRTTEAFF. V gene TRBV18 combines with J gene TRBJ1-1; D is perhaps TRBD1 (6 bases). Germline loops: CDR1 KGHSH, CDR2 LQKENI. Trimming took off 2 bases at V and 4 bases at J, with 14 bases between the two ends. The CDR3 covers 15 residues.

CDR3 sequence reads: CAISWGQGSTDTQYF. In DNA, the CDR3 is TGTGCCATCAGCTGGGGACAGGGAAGCACAGATACGCAGTATTTT. The gene calls are TRBV10-3 and TRBJ2-3; 9 bases line up with TRBD1. Trimming cost V 6 bases and J 0 bases; bases outside gene matches: 4. Germline CDR1 reads ENHRY; CDR2 reads SYGVKD. The CDR3 is 15 residues long.

This clone was observed once. The J gene is TRBJ1-3, the V gene TRBV25-1, with D perhaps matching TRBD1 (5 bases). The CDR3 runs to 17 residues. Trimming pared 5 bases from V and 0 bases from J, leaving 17 bases between. CDR1 and CDR2 from the germline V gene are MGHDK and SYGVNS. CDR3 amino acids: CASSSKTGAVSGNTIYF. CDR3 DNA: TGTGCCAGCAGTTCGAAAACAGGAGCCGTCTCTGGAAACACCATATATTTT.

The chain uses TRBV11-2 and TRBJ1-2; maybe TRBD1 (6 bases). Looked up from germline, CDR1 is SGHAT and CDR2 is FQNNGV. Trimming left V 7 bases short and J 8 bases short, with 14 bases between. This CDR3 region has 12 residues. CDR3 sequence: CASTQGLRGYTF. CDR3 in DNA: TGTGCCAGCACCCAGGGGTTGCGAGGCTACACCTTC.

The chain joins TRBV12-5 to TRBJ1-6, with a weak D call TRBD1 (5 bases). The CDR3 contains 15 residues. The germline V and J ends were trimmed by 0 bases and 7 bases, with 10 bases remaining between them. The V gene's germline CDR1 is LGHNT and CDR2 FRNRAP. CDR3 protein: CASGLVGGSNSPLHF. CDR3 bases: TGTGCTAGTGGTTTGGTGGGGGGATCGAATTCACCCCTCCACTTT.

V gene TRBV5-4 combines with J gene TRBJ1-6; 9 positions match TRBD1. Trimming cost V 4 bases and J 0 bases; bases outside gene matches: 11. This CDR3 has 19 amino acids. Germline V gene lookup returns CDR1 SGHNT and CDR2 YYREEE (reference sequence). The CDR3 spells CASSGTGLEKGSYNSPLHF. DNA of the CDR3: TGTGCCAGCAGCGGGACAGGGCTTGAGAAGGGCTCCTATAATTCACCCCTCCACTTT.

CDR3 in DNA: TGTGCCATCAGTAACCCCGGGACAGGGGATAATTCACCCCTCCACTTT. Protein: CAISNPGTGDNSPLHF. The chain joins TRBV10-3 to TRBJ1-6, with 10 bases aligning to TRBD1. This CDR3 comprises 16 residues. Germline trimming cut 5 bases from V and 5 bases from J; bases unmatched to any gene: 6. Germline V gene data show CDR1 as ENHRY and CDR2 as SYGVKD.

J is TRBJ1-5 and V is TRBV6-6; D unresolved. V dropped 0 bases and J dropped 4 bases, with 7 bases sitting between them. CDR3 size: 14 residues. CDR1 and CDR2 from the germline V gene are MNHNY and SVGAGI (reference sequence). Written as DNA, the CDR3 is TGTGCCAGCAGTTACTCACACCCTAATCAGCCCCAGCATTTT. Protein product: CASSYSHPNQPQHF.

The V call is TRBV11-2, the J call TRBJ1-6; D is ambiguous. Per germline, CDR1 SGHAT and CDR2 FQNNGV. The CDR3 extends over 17 amino acids. Trimming pared 5 bases from V and 0 bases from J, leaving 14 bases between. CDR3 in amino acids: CASSPRRSGSYNSPLHF. The DNA of the CDR3 is TGTGCCAGCAGCCCCCGGAGGTCTGGCTCCTATAATTCACCCCTCCACTTT.